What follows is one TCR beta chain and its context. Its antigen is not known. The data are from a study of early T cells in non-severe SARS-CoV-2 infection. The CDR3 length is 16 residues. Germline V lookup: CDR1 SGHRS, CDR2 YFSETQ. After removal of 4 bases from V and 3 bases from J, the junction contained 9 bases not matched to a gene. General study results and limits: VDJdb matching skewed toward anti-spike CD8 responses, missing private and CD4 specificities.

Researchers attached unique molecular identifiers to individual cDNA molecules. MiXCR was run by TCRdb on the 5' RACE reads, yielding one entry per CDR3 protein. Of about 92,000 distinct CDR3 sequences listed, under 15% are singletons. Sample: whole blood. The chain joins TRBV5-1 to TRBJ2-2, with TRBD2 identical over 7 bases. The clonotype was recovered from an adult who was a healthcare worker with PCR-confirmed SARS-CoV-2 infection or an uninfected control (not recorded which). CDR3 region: CASSLSGGRDTGELFF. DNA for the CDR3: TGCGCCAGCAGCCTCTCCGGAGGGAGGGACACCGGGGAGCTGTTTTTT. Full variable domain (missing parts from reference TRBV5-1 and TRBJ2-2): KAGVTQTPRYLIKTRGQQVTLSCSPISGHRSVSWYQQTPGQGLQFLFEYFSETQRNKGNFPGRFSGRQFSNSRSEMNVSTLELGDSALYLCASSLSGGRDTGELFFGEGSRLTVL.